This entry concerns a single T cell receptor beta chain. Sequencing was performed with immunoSEQ multiplex PCR; in TCRdb, only in-frame clones are kept and a portion is missing. The sample includes roughly 250,000 clones, over 70% of them seen just once. This sample is drawn from a study of blood T cell repertoires in COVID-19. Overall study context: The United States, Italy and Spain supplied acute and convalescent COVID-19 samples. T cells, B-cell-depleted T cells, or PBMCs provided the cDNA or gDNA that served as material.

Sequenced sample: peripheral blood. The clonotype originates from a man in his forties or fifties with active or convalescent COVID-19.

CDR3 loop: CASSYKDRSYGYTF. CDR3 DNA sequence: TGTGCCAGCAGTTACAAGGACAGGTCCTATGGCTACACCTTC. The J gene is TRBJ1-2, the V gene TRBV6-5, with 7 bases that match TRBD1. This CDR3 has 14 amino acids. From germline, CDR1 is MNHEY and CDR2 SVGAGI. The V and J ends lost 2 bases and 4 bases, in that order; junction bases with no gene match: 4.